In this sample, the clone carrying this T cell receptor beta chain turned up a few times. The sample originates from a study of blood T cell repertoires in COVID-19. About the research overall: Samples of COVID-19 (acute and convalescent) were obtained from the United States, Italy and Spain. Sources were T cells, B-cell-depleted T cells, or PBMCs; the material itself was cDNA or gDNA.

Seattle's cohort entered during active infection and was followed longitudinally. Per the study methods: Reference gene primers were amplified, and this amplification served to estimate nucleated cell counts. TCRdb keeps only in-frame clones here, not all; method: immunoSEQ multiplex PCR. Clone size and the V and J calls come from that table; the DNA yielded D and trimming. This sample carries 250,000 to 350,000 clones, about four fifths of them seen once, and the ten largest clones take 15% to 17%. The J segment lost 3 bases and the V segment lost 1 base, leaving 4 bases of the junction unmatched. Germline V lookup: CDR1 MNHNS, CDR2 SASEGT. The CDR3 runs to 15 residues.

V usage is TRBV6-1 and J usage is TRBJ2-7; 9 bases match TRBD2. This sequence was found in a person between 65 and 79 years old with COVID-19, enrolled during active disease. The sequenced sample was peripheral blood. The CDR3 sequence: CASSEGSGGVYEQYF. CDR3 bases: TGTGCCAGCAGTGAAGGTAGCGGGGGCGTCTACGAGCAGTACTTC.